A selection of T cell receptor beta chains follows, all from one sample in a study of CD8 T cells in ankylosing spondylitis. TCRdb recomputed calls from the 5' RACE reads with MiXCR, one row per CDR3 protein. Of 250,000 to 400,000 distinct CDR3 sequences in the sample, roughly 11% were seen once. Sequenced: blood, either unsorted or a sorted T cell fraction (not recorded which). The receptors stem from a female donor with ankylosing spondylitis or in good health (not recorded which). Each CDR3 is given with its conserved first and last residue. D genes are given only for firm matches. A row's size may be missing; if present it is once, few, many or a size class.

clone_size	v_call	j_call	d_call	cdr3_aa	cdr3_nt
many	TRBV4-2	TRBJ2-7	.	CASSQDLGSISEQYF	TGTGCCAGCAGCCAAGATCTGGGGTCGATCTCCGAGCAGTACTTC
many	TRBV12-3/TRBV12-4	TRBJ1-6	.	CASTLMGDDSPLHF	TGTGCCAGCACTCTAATGGGGGATGATTCACCCCTCCACTTT
many	TRBV2	TRBJ2-3	.	CASSVTQLYTDTQYF	TGTGCCAGCAGTGTTACCCAGCTTTACACAGATACGCAGTATTTT
few	TRBV9	TRBJ2-1	TRBD2	CASSGGTSVGNEQFF	TGTGCCAGCAGCGGCGGGACTAGCGTAGGTAATGAGCAGTTCTTC
few	TRBV2	TRBJ1-5	TRBD1	CASSPLGKGTANQPQHF	TGTGCCAGCAGCCCCTTAGGCAAGGGGACAGCCAATCAGCCCCAGCATTTT
many	TRBV20-1	TRBJ2-1	TRBD2	CSANDLLAGAAYEQFF	TGCAGTGCTAATGACTTACTAGCGGGAGCTGCATATGAGCAGTTCTTC
many	TRBV20-1	TRBJ2-3	TRBD2	CSARVWTSETDTQYF	TGCAGTGCTAGAGTTTGGACTAGCGAAACAGATACGCAGTATTTT
many	TRBV28	TRBJ2-1	.	CASSLLGGVGYNEQFF	TGTGCCAGCAGTTTATTGGGGGGAGTTGGATACAATGAGCAGTTCTTC
.	TRBV25-1	TRBJ1-2	TRBD1	CASSRDRGVGYPF	TGTGCCAGCAGCCGGGACAGAGGAGTTGGCTACCCCTTC
few	TRBV20-1	TRBJ2-5	TRBD2	CSARDRTSGGTKETQYF	TGCAGTGCTAGAGATAGGACTAGCGGGGGAACTAAAGAGACCCAGTACTTC
many	TRBV16	TRBJ2-1	.	CASSRGGSSYNEQFF	TGTGCCAGCAGCCGGGGAGGTAGCTCCTACAATGAGCAGTTCTTC
.	TRBV6-1	TRBJ1-6	TRBD1	CASLTTGANSPLHF	TGTGCCAGCCTTACGACAGGGGCCAATTCACCCCTCCACTTT
few	TRBV2	TRBJ2-1	TRBD2	CASPTGTSGRNEQFF	TGTGCCAGCCCCACCGGGACTAGCGGGAGGAATGAGCAGTTCTTC
many	TRBV5-1	TRBJ1-1	.	CASSQEYRRPNTEAFF	TGCGCCAGCAGCCAAGAATACAGGCGACCGAACACTGAAGCTTTCTTT
many	TRBV10-2	TRBJ2-1	.	CASREGGSYNEQFF	TGCGCCAGCCGCGAGGGGGGCAGCTACAATGAGCAGTTCTTC
few	TRBV7-6	TRBJ2-5	.	CASSLAGGPGIETQYF	TGTGCCAGCAGCTTAGCGGGAGGCCCGGGGATAGAGACCCAGTACTTC
few	TRBV5-1	TRBJ2-7	.	CASSLKGIQSSYEQYF	TGCGCCAGCAGCTTGAAGGGGATACAAAGCTCCTACGAGCAGTACTTC
many	TRBV28	TRBJ2-2	.	CASSPPSLTGELFF	TGTGCCAGCAGTCCACCTTCATTGACCGGGGAGCTGTTTTTT
many	TRBV5-1	TRBJ1-4	TRBD1	CASSLRTGVGEKLFF	TGCGCCAGCAGCTTGCGGACAGGGGTGGGTGAAAAACTGTTTTTT
many	TRBV12-3/TRBV12-4	TRBJ2-6	.	CASSRANSGANVLTF	TGTGCCAGCAGCCGAGCGAACTCTGGGGCCAACGTCCTGACTTTC
many	TRBV14	TRBJ1-2	TRBD1	CASSPGQSYGYTF	TGCGCCAGCAGCCCGGGACAGAGCTATGGCTACACCTTC
.	TRBV7-9	TRBJ1-2	TRBD1	CASSSSDRAHTF	TGTGCCAGCAGCTCCTCGGACAGGGCCCACACCTTC
.	TRBV27	TRBJ1-6	.	CASKGPDYNSPLHF	TGTGCCAGCAAGGGGCCGGACTATAATTCACCCCTCCACTTT
.	TRBV4-1	TRBJ2-7	TRBD1	CASSQGGRDSTYEQSF	TGCGCCAGCAGCCAAGGGGGTAGGGACAGTACCTACGAGCAGTCCTTC
few	TRBV5-8	TRBJ2-2	.	CASSLAHRPGELFF	TGTGCCAGCAGCTTGGCCCATAGGCCCGGGGAGCTGTTTTTT
.	TRBV28	TRBJ1-1	.	CASSRTRGTEAFF	TGTGCCAGCAGCCGAACCAGGGGCACTGAAGCTTTCTTT
many	TRBV12-3/TRBV12-4	TRBJ2-7	TRBD1	CASGDRGYEQYF	TGTGCCAGCGGGGACAGGGGGTACGAGCAGTACTTC
many	TRBV6-5	TRBJ1-2	TRBD1	CASSYGRTGAGYGYTF	TGTGCCAGCAGTTACGGTCGGACAGGGGCAGGATATGGCTACACCTTC
many	TRBV28	TRBJ2-7	.	CASRRRGERYEQYF	TGTGCCAGCAGGCGCAGGGGAGAAAGGTACGAGCAGTACTTC
many	TRBV20-1	TRBJ2-1	TRBD2	CSASESGRHHNEQFF	TGCAGTGCTTCTGAAAGCGGGAGGCACCACAATGAGCAGTTCTTC
.	TRBV20-1	TRBJ2-1	TRBD2	CSADVTSAGGEQFF	TGCAGTGCCGACGTCACTAGCGCTGGGGGTGAGCAGTTCTTC
many	TRBV6-6	TRBJ1-2	.	CASSFDRNYGYTF	TGTGCCAGCAGTTTCGACAGAAACTATGGCTACACCTTC
few	TRBV30	TRBJ2-7	TRBD1	CAWRDGTGNYEQYF	TGTGCCTGGCGGGACGGGACAGGTAACTACGAGCAGTACTTC
few	TRBV12-3/TRBV12-4	TRBJ1-2	TRBD1	CASWGDRGMDGYTF	TGTGCCAGTTGGGGGGACAGGGGGATGGATGGCTACACCTTC
.	TRBV7-8	TRBJ1-5	.	CASSFSSGDYQPQHF	TGTGCCAGCAGCTTTTCAAGCGGGGACTATCAGCCCCAGCATTTT
.	TRBV7-2	TRBJ2-3	.	CASSTGAAADTDTQYF	TGTGCCAGCAGCACTGGGGCGGCGGCAGACACAGATACGCAGTATTTT
many	TRBV12-3/TRBV12-4	TRBJ2-1	.	CASSPLTGSIYNEQFF	TGTGCCAGCAGTCCCCTCACAGGGAGCATCTACAATGAGCAGTTCTTC
.	TRBV28	TRBJ2-1	TRBD2	CASSSSSGGNEQFF	TGTGCCAGCAGCTCCTCCTCCGGGGGGAATGAGCAGTTCTTC
.	TRBV12-3/TRBV12-4	TRBJ1-5	.	CASSGEVYSNQPQHF	TGTGCCAGCAGCGGAGAGGTCTATAGCAATCAGCCCCAGCATTTT
many	TRBV29-1	TRBJ1-4	.	CSVVGREKLFF	TGCAGCGTTGTGGGAAGAGAAAAACTGTTTTTT
.	TRBV20-1	TRBJ2-7	TRBD2	CSARVVAGGLEQYF	TGCAGTGCTAGAGTAGTAGCGGGAGGGCTCGAGCAGTACTTC
many	TRBV7-9	TRBJ1-3	.	CASSYGQFSGNTIYF	TGTGCCAGCAGCTATGGACAGTTCTCTGGAAACACCATATATTTT
many	TRBV28	TRBJ2-1	.	CASSLGQGSRMLGGEQFF	TGTGCCAGCAGTTTAGGCCAGGGAAGTAGGATGCTCGGGGGTGAGCAGTTCTTC
few	TRBV28	TRBJ1-5	TRBD1	CASSGQGAGGPQHF	TGTGCCAGCAGTGGACAGGGTGCCGGGGGGCCCCAGCATTTT
.	TRBV27	TRBJ1-2	.	CASSHFSRDGYTF	TGTGCCAGCAGTCATTTTAGCCGAGATGGCTACACCTTC
few	TRBV11-2	TRBJ2-2	TRBD1	CASMDRGNAGELFF	TGTGCCAGTATGGACAGGGGAAACGCCGGGGAGCTGTTTTTT
few	TRBV29-1	TRBJ2-7	.	CSVVFLVNYYEQYF	TGCAGCGTAGTTTTTTTAGTAAATTACTACGAGCAGTACTTC
many	TRBV3-1	TRBJ1-6	.	CASSHSDSESSPLHF	TGTGCCAGCAGCCATTCGGACTCCGAATCCTCACCCCTCCACTTT
many	TRBV11-2	TRBJ2-3	.	CASSPSVQRQYF	TGTGCCAGCAGCCCCTCGGTACAGAGACAGTATTTT